The rows below give T cell receptor beta chains drawn from one sample of a study of molecular identifiers for immune sequencing clone quantification. TCRdb reprocessed the PCR reads with MiXCR, giving one entry per CDR3 protein. Of some 590,000 distinct CDR3 sequences in the sample, 25% were seen once. Sequencing was carried out using naive CD8+ T cells from blood, with Jurkat cell RNA spiked in. These TCRs come from a human donor in good health. Some libraries in this study had Jurkat cell RNA spiked in. The CDR3 runs from the conserved cysteine through the conserved F or W. The D gene is left open where the match is weak. Clone size is not always given. Where it is, it says once, few, many or a class for expanded clones.

v_gene	abundance	d_gene	j_gene	CDR3nt	CDR3aa
TRBV20-1	-	-	TRBJ1-2	TGCAGTGCTGGAACTCCTGGGGGTGATCTCGGAAACTATGGCCACACCTTC	CSAGTPGGDLGNYGHTF
TRBV7-6	-	-	TRBJ2-7	TGTGCCAGCAGCTTAGAGGCGTCTAGCAGACCCTACGAGCAGTACTTC	CASSLEASSRPYEQYF
TRBV12-3/TRBV12-4	many	-	TRBJ2-7	TGTGCCAGCAGAGGCCCGGCCCAGGCCTACGAGCAGTACTTC	CASRGPAQAYEQYF
TRBV20-1	many	-	TRBJ2-2	TGCAGTGCTAGATGGGGATTCGGGGAGCTGTTTTTT	CSARWGFGELFF
TRBV6-2/TRBV6-3	many	-	TRBJ1-1	TGCGCCAGCACCCTGAACACTGAAGCTTTCTTT	CASTLNTEAFF
TRBV29-1	many	-	TRBJ1-2	TGCAGCGCTCCCAGGACTAACTATGGCTACACCTTC	CSAPRTNYGYTF
TRBV6-5	few	-	TRBJ2-5	TGTGCCAGCAGTTATATGGGGGCGGAAGAGACCCAGTACTTC	CASSYMGAEETQYF
TRBV6-2/TRBV6-3	many	-	TRBJ2-7	TGTGCCAGCAGTTACGTTTGGGGCGAGCAGTACTTC	CASSYVWGEQYF
TRBV28	few	TRBD1	TRBJ2-7	TGTGCCAGCAGCTCCGGTGGGACAGCCATCTCCTACGAGCAGTACTTC	CASSSGGTAISYEQYF
TRBV19	-	-	TRBJ2-7	TGTGCCAGTAGTTTCGCCGGGACCATCTACGAGCAGTACTTC	CASSFAGTIYEQYF